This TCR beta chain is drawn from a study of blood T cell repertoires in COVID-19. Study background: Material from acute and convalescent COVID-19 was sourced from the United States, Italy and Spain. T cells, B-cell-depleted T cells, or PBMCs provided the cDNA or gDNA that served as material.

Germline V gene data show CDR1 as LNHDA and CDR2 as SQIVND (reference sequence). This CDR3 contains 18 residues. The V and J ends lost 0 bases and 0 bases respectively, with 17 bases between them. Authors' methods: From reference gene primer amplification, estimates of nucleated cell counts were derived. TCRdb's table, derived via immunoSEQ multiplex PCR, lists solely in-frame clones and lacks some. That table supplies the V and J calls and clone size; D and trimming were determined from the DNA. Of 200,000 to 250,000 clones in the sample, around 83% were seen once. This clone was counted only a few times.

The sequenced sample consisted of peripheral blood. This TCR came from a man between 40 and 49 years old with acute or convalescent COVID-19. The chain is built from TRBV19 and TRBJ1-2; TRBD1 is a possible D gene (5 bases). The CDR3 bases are TGTGCCAGTAGTATAGATCCAGACAGACCAGAAGCTAACTATGGCTACACCTTC. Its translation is CASSIDPDRPEANYGYTF.